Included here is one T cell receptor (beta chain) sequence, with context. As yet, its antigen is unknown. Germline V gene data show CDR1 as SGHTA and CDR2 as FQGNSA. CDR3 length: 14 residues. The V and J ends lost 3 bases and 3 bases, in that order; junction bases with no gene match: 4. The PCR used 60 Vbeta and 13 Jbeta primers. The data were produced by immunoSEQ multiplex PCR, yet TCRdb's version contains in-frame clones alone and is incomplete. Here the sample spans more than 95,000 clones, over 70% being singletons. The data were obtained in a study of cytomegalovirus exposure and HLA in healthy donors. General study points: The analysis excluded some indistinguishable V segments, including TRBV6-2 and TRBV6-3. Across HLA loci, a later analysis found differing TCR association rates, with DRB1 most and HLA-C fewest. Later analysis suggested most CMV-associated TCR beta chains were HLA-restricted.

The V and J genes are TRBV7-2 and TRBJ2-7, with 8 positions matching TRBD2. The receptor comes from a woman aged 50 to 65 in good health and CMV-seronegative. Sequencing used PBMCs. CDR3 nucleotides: TGTGCCAGCAGCTTTACTAGCGGCCGCTACGAGCAGTACTTC. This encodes CASSFTSGRYEQYF.